This is a list of T cell receptor beta chains from one sample in a study of cytomegalovirus exposure and HLA in healthy donors. Clones were read by immunoSEQ multiplex PCR, and TCRdb kept only the in-frame ones, dropping some. The sample lists over 150,000 clones; roughly 80% were seen once. The specimen was PBMCs. The receptor source for this set is a man between 35 and 55 years old in good health and CMV-seronegative. Both conserved end residues are trimmed from each CDR3.

>12|TRBJ2-7|TRBV7-6
ASSRGDSPGEQY
>14|TRBJ1-4|TRBV19
ASSMTHRQRGEKLF
>14|TRBJ1-6|TRBV4-3
ASSQDQGSVNSPLH
>13|TRBJ1-2|TRBV25-1
ASSATRGSDYGYT
>11|TRBJ2-3|TRBV12-5
ASGPTTHDTQY
>13|TRBJ1-6|TRBV28
ASSLPGQGHSPLH
>13|TRBJ2-1|TRBV7-8
ASSWDRGLDNEQF
>13|TRBJ1-1|TRBV28
ASRSGQGRVTEAF
>12|TRBJ2-7|TRBV5-1
ASSSTGGSYEQY
>12|TRBJ2-5|TRBV5-4
ASSETGRQETQY
>13|TRBJ2-7|TRBV7-2
ASSYSSGTAGEQY
>12|TRBJ1-1|TRBV4-3
ASSPDRISNEAF
>14|TRBJ1-5|TRBV27
ASSLKKGVGNQPQH
>12|TRBJ1-1|TRBV27
ASSLDTGDTEAF
>12|TRBJ2-1|TRBV7-9
ASSQLPYRDEQF
>13|TRBJ2-1|TRBV2
ASKVGRALYNEQF
>13|TRBJ1-5|TRBV19
ASSIADSSNQPQH
>12|TRBJ1-1|TRBV6-1
ASSVHGMNTEAF
>12|TRBJ2-3|TRBV10-2
ASSVDGGSDTQY
>12|TRBJ2-5|TRBV9
ASGGQGVRETQY
>12|TRBJ2-5|TRBV29-1
SVDYSGGGETQY
>13|TRBJ2-6|TRBV19
ASTPDRAGANVLT
>14|TRBJ1-6|TRBV7-2
ASSSPGGGNNSPLH
>15|TRBJ2-3|TRBV7-2
ASSLRSPGGNLDTQY
>10|TRBJ1-5|TRBV6-6
ASRTGNQPQH
>14|TRBJ2-1|TRBV5-1
ASSDRDYKSYNEQF
>15|TRBJ2-3|TRBV5-1
ASSLAAGALPTDTQY
>14|TRBJ2-1|TRBV29-1
SVSGDVGRSYNEQF
>14|TRBJ2-5|TRBV12-5
ASGLNSGPGGETQY
>13|TRBJ1-5|TRBV7-2
ASSPTGVGEQPQH
>11|TRBJ2-2|TRBV6-6
ASSYLLAGELF
>15|TRBJ1-2|TRBV4-1
ASSHGQGWRTDYGYT